This TCR beta chain was identified during a study of T cell repertoires in cytomegalovirus infection. Study-wide results and limits: Dominating the ex vivo response were TCR beta clonotypes that were CMV-specific and HLA-C-restricted.

Per the germline V gene, CDR1 is SGHNT and CDR2 is YENEEA. V gave up 1 base and J gave up 4 bases; unmatched junction bases: 9. The CDR3 consists of 18 residues. TCRdb re-called the reads through MiXCR, storing one row per CDR3 protein. The sample records more than 400,000 distinct CDR3 sequences, less than 30% being singletons. The table lists this clonotype with many counts. The antigen is unknown. This receptor was identified in a human donor in good health (CMV status not recorded). Some clones in this sample may be carry-over from other donors' samples. V gene TRBV11-3 combines with J gene TRBJ2-5, with TRBD2 identical over 13 bases. Input material: PBMCs. This CDR3 is CASSLGSGLAGEGETQYF. The CDR3, as DNA: TGTGCCAGCAGCTTAGGAAGTGGACTAGCGGGAGAGGGAGAGACCCAGTACTTC.